This T cell receptor (beta chain) was sequenced in a study of blood T cell repertoires in COVID-19. Participants reported their clinical history, and cohort assignment relied on those reports. This clone has more than one count but fewer than ten. Sequencing was performed with immunoSEQ multiplex PCR; in TCRdb, only in-frame clones are kept and a portion is missing. The sample has 110,000 to 150,000 clones, 84% seen once. With 2 bases clipped from V and 6 bases from J, the junction kept 9 bases outside the gene matches. Looked up from germline, CDR1 is SGHAT and CDR2 is FQNNGV. This CDR3 spans 15 amino acids.

The TCR sequence derives from a man between 35 and 55 years old with acute COVID-19. Sequences were obtained from PBMCs or T cells enriched from blood (not recorded which). This chain links TRBV11-2 with TRBJ1-2, with 7 bases that match TRBD1. The chain's CDR3 is CASSLTAGGGDGYTF. CDR3 DNA: TGTGCCAGCAGCTTAACTGCAGGGGGTGGGGATGGCTACACCTTC.